This entry lists 14 T cell receptor beta chains sequenced from one sample in a study of blood T cell repertoires in COVID-19. This table comes from immunoSEQ multiplex PCR, and its TCRdb copy is limited to in-frame clones, with some not included. The data show hundreds of thousands of clones, more than 75% seen once. The material sequenced was PBMCs or T cells enriched from blood (not recorded which). These receptors were collected from a middle-aged woman with acute COVID-19.

This clone was picked up one time. The V gene is TRBV12-5, the J gene TRBJ2-1; 11 bases are a match to TRBD2. Losses at the gene ends were 5 bases for V and 0 bases for J; bases not matched to a gene: 9. The CDR3 length is 18 residues. CDR1 and CDR2 (germline): LGHNT, FRNRAP. CDR3 in amino acids: CASGPGLADVSSYNEQFF. CDR3 bases: TGTGCTAGTGGTCCGGGACTAGCGGACGTGAGCTCCTACAATGAGCAGTTCTTC. Together with reference TRBV12-5 and TRBJ2-1, the CDR3 gives the full variable domain: DARVTQTPRHKVTEMGQEVTMRCQPILGHNTVFWYRQTMMQGLELLAYFRNRAPLDDSGMPKDRFSAEMPDATLATLKIQPSEPRDSAVYFCASGPGLADVSSYNEQFFGPGTRLTVL.

This rearrangement joins TRBV24-1 to TRBJ2-2, with D uncertain. Germline CDR1 KGHDR, CDR2 SFDVKD. CDR3 length: 11 residues. V gave up 7 bases and J gave up 5 bases, with 4 bases separating them. Here the CDR3 reads CATRETGELFF. Written as DNA, the CDR3 is TGTGCCACCAGAGAGACCGGGGAGCTGTTTTTT.

This rearrangement joins TRBV27 to TRBJ2-7; 7 bases fit TRBD2. V lost 11 bases and J lost 2; bases outside the gene matches: 30. CDR1 is MNHEY and CDR2 is SMNVEV in the germline V gene (reference sequence). The CDR3 totals 20 residues. CDR3 loop: CAWPVTSRHTTLGLTYEQYF. As DNA, the CDR3 is TGTGCCTGGCCGGTGACTAGCCGCCATACTACATTGGGGCTCACCTACGAGCAGTACTTC.

This clone was detected once. V gene TRBV18 combines with J gene TRBJ2-6; 7 bases align to TRBD1. Germline V lookup: CDR1 KGHSH, CDR2 LQKENI. V was pared by 3 bases and J by 3 bases, with 8 bases of the junction left unmatched. CDR3 length: 17 residues. In nucleotides, the CDR3 is TGTGCCAGCTCACCTACCTCCGACAGGGTTGGGGCCAACGTCCTGACTTTC. Encoded protein: CASSPTSDRVGANVLTF. Variable domain in full (rest from reference TRBV18 and TRBJ2-6): NAGVMQNPRHLVRRRGQEARLRCSPMKGHSHVYWYRQLPEEGLKFMVYLQKENIIDESGMPKERFSAEFPKEGPSILRIQQVVRGDSAAYFCASSPTSDRVGANVLTFGAGSRLTVL.

The sample holds one count of this clone. V usage is TRBV18 and J usage is TRBJ2-1; unclear D gene. Germline loops: CDR1 KGHSH, CDR2 LQKENI. This CDR3 contains 14 residues. Trimming took 2 bases from V and 12 from J, leaving 17 bases between them. In DNA, the CDR3 is TGTGCCAGCTCACCAAGCCCGTGGGTTGCAGGGCAGTTCTTC. Translated, it gives CASSPSPWVAGQFF.

This clone was observed once. The V gene is TRBV27, the J gene TRBJ2-7; TRBD1 is a possible D gene (6 bases). Germline CDR1 and CDR2: MNHEY and SMNVEV (reference sequence). This CDR3 has 16 amino acids. V lost 5 bases and J lost 4, with 21 bases in between. The CDR3 DNA sequence: TGTGCCAGCAGTCCCGGTCTTACAGGGTTTCGTTACGAGCAGTACTTC. Amino acid sequence: CASSPGLTGFRYEQYF.

The chain carries TRBV12-3 or TRBV12-4 and TRBJ2-7; D is possibly TRBD1 (6 bases). V was trimmed by 6 bases and J by 9 bases, leaving 18 bases between them. The CDR3 has 13 amino acids. CDR3 DNA sequence: TGTGCCAGCAGCCTTTCGACAGGTGTAGTGCAGTACTTC. It yields the protein CASSLSTGVVQYF.

The CDR3 nucleotides are TGCGCCAGCAGTCCTACTAGAGGCAATGAGCAGTTCTTC. Translating gives CASSPTRGNEQFF. The J gene is TRBJ2-1, the V gene TRBV10-1; a possible D gene is TRBD2 (5 bases). Trimming cost V 5 bases and J 6 bases, with 11 bases left between them. The CDR3 totals 13 residues. Germline V gene sequence: CDR1 WNHNN, CDR2 SYGVQD (reference sequence).

The V and J genes are TRBV19 and TRBJ2-5; tentative D call: TRBD2 (6 bases). The CDR3 is 13 amino acids. Trimming shortened V by 8 bases and J by 3 bases, and 13 bases separated the two germline ends. Germline lookup yields CDR1 LNHDA and CDR2 SQIVND (reference sequence). CDR3 bases: TGTGCCAGTGGGGGATCGGGAGAAGAGACCCAGTACTTC. This sequence encodes CASGGSGEETQYF.

The J gene is TRBJ1-4, the V gene TRBV9; D not resolved. This CDR3 spans 15 amino acids. Between the trimmed V and J ends, which lost 0 bases and 3 bases, there was a span of 9 bases. CDR1 and CDR2 (germline): SGDLS, YYNGEE. The CDR3 nucleotides read TGTGCCAGCAGCGTAGAGACCGGGGCTAATGAAAAACTGTTTTTT. Translating gives CASSVETGANEKLFF.

The chain combines TRBV9 with TRBJ2-2, with TRBD1 matching 7 bases. The CDR3 is made up of 18 amino acids. Germline CDR1 SGDLS, CDR2 YYNGEE. The V and J ends lost 4 bases and 1 base, in that order; junction bases with no gene match: 13. The CDR3 nucleotides are TGTGCCAGCAGCCCCCGCACTGGGGGACAGAAGAACACCGGGGAGCTGTTTTTT. Translated: CASSPRTGGQKNTGELFF.

This clone occurred once. The chain has TRBV2 and TRBJ1-2; the D is unclear. The V end lost 8 bases, the J end lost 4 bases, and 8 bases lay between the germline ends. The CDR3 sequence is 11 residues long. Germline CDR1 is SNHLY and CDR2 is FYNNEI. The CDR3 sequence is CASGVSYGYTF. The CDR3 DNA follows: TGTGCCAGCGGAGTATCCTATGGCTACACCTTC.

This rearrangement joins TRBV18 to TRBJ1-4; possible D gene TRBD1, 6 bases. Trimming cost V 5 bases and J 5 bases, with 15 bases left between them. Germline V gene lookup returns CDR1 KGHSH and CDR2 LQKENI. The CDR3 contains 15 residues. CDR3 region: CASSRGQTLNEKLFF. The CDR3 bases are TGTGCCAGCTCAAGAGGACAGACATTGAATGAAAAACTGTTTTTT. Looking up the rest from reference TRBV18 and TRBJ1-4 gives the full variable domain: NAGVMQNPRHLVRRRGQEARLRCSPMKGHSHVYWYRQLPEEGLKFMVYLQKENIIDESGMPKERFSAEFPKEGPSILRIQQVVRGDSAAYFCASSRGQTLNEKLFFGSGTQLSVL.

This chain joins TRBV7-2 and TRBJ2-4, with 8 bases fitting TRBD2. CDR1 is SGHTA and CDR2 is FQGNSA in the germline V gene. V was pared by 5 bases and J by 9 bases, with 15 bases of the junction left unmatched. The CDR3 covers 16 residues. CDR3 protein: CASSPTGTSFSSIQYF. CDR3 in DNA: TGTGCCAGCAGCCCAACGGGGACTAGTTTTTCTAGCATTCAGTACTTC.